The entry that follows covers one TCR beta chain sequence. Its antigen remains unidentified. This record belongs to a study of blood T cells in healthy people across ages. Whole-study context: Capture via template switching afforded approximately one barcoded beta molecule per two T cells.

Russia was home to the donors, healthy Caucasian individuals aged about 6 to 100. Trimming removed 4 bases from V and 7 bases from J; junction bases left unmatched: 9. The V gene's germline CDR1 is SGHTA and CDR2 FQGNSA. There are 17 residues in the CDR3. The second PCR ran about 6 to 12 cycles with a sample-barcoded 5' primer and J-beta primers. TCRdb processed the 5' RACE reads anew with MiXCR; each CDR3 protein has one entry. The sample includes 380,000 or so distinct CDR3 sequences, approximately 52% of them seen just once. Study findings and constraints: TCR beta diversity, measured per million T cells, fell in a roughly linear way with age.

This rearrangement joins TRBV7-2 to TRBJ2-1; 14 bases agree with TRBD2. The sequence was collected from a man in his sixties in good health. Source material: blood. DNA of the CDR3: TGTGCCAGCAGCTACCGACTAGCGGGAGGGCGGCGGAATGAGCAGTTCTTC. It translates to CASSYRLAGGRRNEQFF.